These 13 T cell receptor beta chains were all obtained from the same sample, sequenced in a study of shared clonotypes between healthy human individuals. TCRdb keeps only in-frame clones here, not all; method: immunoSEQ multiplex PCR. The repertoire consists of roughly 1,100,000 clones, with 65% to 80% occurring once and the leading ten covering about 1.5%. The sample taken for sequencing was memory CD4+ T cells sorted from blood. Subset reported: CD45RA-negative fraction. Receptor source: a young man in good health.

The chain combines TRBV5-4 with TRBJ2-7; D is uncertain. Between the trimmed V and J ends, which lost 1 base and 7 bases, there was a span of 12 bases. CDR1 SGHNT and CDR2 YYREEE come from the germline V gene (reference sequence). This CDR3 comprises 13 residues. The CDR3, as DNA: TGTGCCAGCAGCTTGCTGGCGGTCACGGAGCAGTACTTC. It is translated as CASSLLAVTEQYF.

The gene calls are TRBV2 and TRBJ2-7, with TRBD2 matching over 8 bases. Germline CDR1 and CDR2: SNHLY and FYNNEI. Losses at the gene ends were 5 bases for V and 6 bases for J; bases not matched to a gene: 9. This CDR3 spans 14 amino acids. CDR3 residues: CASSPTTSGGEQYF. DNA for the CDR3: TGTGCCAGCAGTCCAACCACTAGCGGCGGCGAGCAGTACTTC.

The rearrangement links TRBV9 to TRBJ2-2, with 8 bases identical to TRBD2. Germline assignment: CDR1 SGDLS and CDR2 YYNGEE. V was pared by 7 bases and J by 0 bases, with 11 bases of the junction left unmatched. The CDR3 sequence is 17 residues long. The CDR3 region is CASGRWAGGSNTGELFF. In nucleotides, the CDR3 is TGTGCCAGCGGGAGGTGGGCGGGGGGATCGAACACCGGGGAGCTGTTTTTT.

The chain links TRBV9 to TRBJ2-1; TRBD2 matches at 14 bases. CDR1 and CDR2 from the germline V gene are SGDLS and YYNGEE. The J segment lost 15 bases and the V segment lost 0 bases, leaving 14 bases of the junction unmatched. This CDR3 has 17 residues. CDR3 sequence (DNA): TGTGCCAGCAGCGTAGCAGGGCGAGGACTAGCGGGAGGAGAGGGGTTCTTC. This translates into CASSVAGRGLAGGEGFF.

V is TRBV19 and J is TRBJ2-1; D is possibly TRBD2 (6 bases). Germline V gene lookup returns CDR1 LNHDA and CDR2 SQIVND (reference sequence). Deletions cut 5 bases from V and 1 base from J, with 9 bases between. The CDR3 extends over 14 amino acids. The chain's CDR3 is CASSLEGSYNEQFF. The CDR3 DNA reads TGTGCCAGTAGTCTGGAGGGGTCCTACAATGAGCAGTTCTTC.

The chain is built from TRBV27 and TRBJ1-1; D is uncertain. This CDR3 contains 16 residues. Between the trimmed V and J ends, which lost 3 bases and 0 bases, there was a span of 14 bases. The V gene's germline CDR1 is MNHEY and CDR2 SMNVEV (reference sequence). The CDR3 DNA sequence: TGTGCCAGCAGTTTTGTTCGAGGAGATATGAACACTGAAGCTTTCTTT. Translation: CASSFVRGDMNTEAFF.

The chain recombines TRBV21-1 with TRBJ2-3; TRBD1 is the table's D call and was not checked against the DNA. TRBV21-1 is shown as a pseudogene. This CDR3 spans 17 amino acids. CDR3 nucleotide sequence: TGTGCCAGCAGCGTAAAAGCCGGGACAGGGGTCACAGATACGCAGTATTTT. Its translation is CASSVKAGTGVTDTQYF.

For this clone: This same CDR3 is encoded by further DNA sequences in the sample. The gene calls are TRBV6-6 and TRBJ2-7, with D maybe TRBD2 (6 bases). V gave up 2 bases and J gave up 3 bases, with 8 bases separating them. Per germline, CDR1 MNHNY and CDR2 SVGAGI (reference sequence). The CDR3 is 13 residues long. In DNA form, the CDR3 reads TGTGCCAGCAGTTACGGGCGGGGCTACGAGCAGTACTTC. Translating it yields CASSYGRGYEQYF.

CDR3 DNA: TGTGCCAGTAGTAATTGGGGCAGCGCAAACTCCTACGAGCAGTACTTC. This encodes CASSNWGSANSYEQYF. This chain links TRBV19 with TRBJ2-7, with a weak D call TRBD1 (5 bases). V was cut by 4 bases and J by 0 bases, with 16 bases left in between. Germline CDR1 reads LNHDA; CDR2 reads SQIVND (reference sequence). CDR3 size: 16 residues.

The chain couples TRBV19 to TRBJ1-1; D remains ambiguous. The CDR3 is 14 amino acids. CDR1 is LNHDA, CDR2 SQIVND, per germline (reference sequence). The V gene lost 5 bases and the J gene lost 3 bases, with 13 bases spanning the gap. Here the CDR3 DNA reads TGTGCCAGTAGTTTAAGCGGCCGGCACACTGAAGCTTTCTTT. This codes for CASSLSGRHTEAFF.

This chain uses TRBV10-3 with TRBJ1-1; D is unresolved. V dropped 6 bases and J dropped 1 base, with 6 bases sitting between them. The CDR3 loop spans 12 amino acids. Germline V gene lookup returns CDR1 ENHRY and CDR2 SYGVKD. CDR3 DNA sequence: TGTGCCATCAGGGCCCAGAACACTGAAGCTTTCTTT. Its translation is CAIRAQNTEAFF.

This chain joins TRBV5-4 and TRBJ1-2; no definite D call. The germline V gene encodes CDR1 SGHNT and CDR2 YYREEE (reference sequence). The CDR3 sequence is 14 residues long. Trimming cost V 4 bases and J 7 bases, with 17 bases left between them. In DNA form, the CDR3 reads TGTGCCAGCAGCCCGGACGTGACACCGCCTGGCTACACCTTC. Residues: CASSPDVTPPGYTF.

The rearrangement uses TRBV9 and TRBJ2-7; 10 bases agree with TRBD2. CDR1 and CDR2 from the germline V gene are SGDLS and YYNGEE. This CDR3 has 17 residues. Trimming removed 4 bases from V and 4 bases from J; junction bases left unmatched: 14. DNA of the CDR3: TGTGCCAGCAGCCCCCATTCTAGCGGGAGTTTCTCGTACGAGCAGTACTTC. This codes for CASSPHSSGSFSYEQYF.